A single sample gave rise to the 15 T cell receptor beta chains below, sequenced in a study of post-analysis software for immune sequencing data. General observations from the study: There were a handful of TRBV segments more frequent in patients than controls, and TRBV5-6, TRBV5-1 and TRBV20-1 were among them.

These receptors are not linked to any known antigen. Unique molecular identifiers were present in the TCR beta cDNA libraries. TCRdb reanalysed the PCR reads using MiXCR and keeps one entry per CDR3 protein. In the table there are 750,000 to 950,000 distinct CDR3 sequences, roughly 50% of which are singletons. Sequencing was done on a sample of blood. These receptors all stem from a girl between 10 and 17 years old with multiple sclerosis.

This clonotype has just one count. V is TRBV29-1 and J is TRBJ2-3, with D unclear. Germline assignment: CDR1 SQVTM and CDR2 ANQGSEA. This CDR3 is 14 amino acids long. With 6 bases removed from V and 6 bases from J, the gap between germline ends came to 19 bases. In DNA form, the CDR3 reads TGCAGCGTCCATACTCGGGCTAAGAGGGATACGCAGTATTTT. It translates to CSVHTRAKRDTQYF.

This clonotype showed up just a few times. J is TRBJ2-5 and V is TRBV20-1; TRBD2 matches 7 bases. This CDR3 has 14 residues. Per the germline V gene, CDR1 is DFQATT and CDR2 is SNEGSKA (reference sequence). After removal of 7 bases from V and 4 bases from J, the junction contained 12 bases not matched to a gene. CDR3 DNA sequence: TGCAGTGTGCTGGGGGACTACCCTTTAGAGACCCAGTACTTC. It encodes CSVLGDYPLETQYF.

The CDR3 coding sequence is TGCAGCGTTGACGGCGGGACGCGTGGTACGCAGTATTTT. This sequence encodes CSVDGGTRGTQYF. The chain couples TRBV29-1 to TRBJ2-3; TRBD2 is a possible D gene (6 bases). Trimming removed 3 bases from V and 8 bases from J, with 15 bases in between. This CDR3 contains 13 residues. Germline V CDR1 and CDR2: SQVTM, ANQGSEA.

A word on this clonotype: This could be a read error, since a much larger clone is one nucleotide away. The chain has TRBV10-2 and TRBJ2-5, with 13 bases that match TRBD2. Germline loops: CDR1 WSHSY, CDR2 SAAADI. J gave up 9 bases and V 4 bases, and 8 bases lay outside the gene matches. The CDR3 is 15 amino acids. The CDR3 coding sequence is TGCGCCAGCAGTGGGACTAGCGGGAGCGGCGAGCCCCAGTACTTC. Residues: CASSGTSGSGEPQYF.

The chain links TRBV7-3 to TRBJ2-7, with 7 bases lining up with TRBD1. The CDR3 runs to 14 residues. Trimming at V came to 8 bases and at J to 5 bases, leaving 12 bases not matched to a gene. CDR1 is SGHTA, CDR2 FQGTGA, per germline. CDR3 region: CASGLGGPRDEQYF. The CDR3 region has the DNA TGTGCCAGCGGGCTAGGGGGCCCAAGGGACGAGCAGTACTTC.

This clonotype was recorded only once. The rearrangement links TRBV5-1 to TRBJ2-4; possibly TRBD2 for D (5 bases). Gene TRBJ2-7 matches the end of the DNA better, so the J call may be wrong. Per the germline V gene, CDR1 is SGHRS and CDR2 is YFSETQ. The CDR3 loop spans 14 amino acids. The CDR3 loop is CASSSGIYGYEQYF. CDR3 DNA sequence: TGCGCCAGCAGCTCGGGGATTTACGGGTACGAGCAGTACTTC.

The chain uses TRBV12-3 or TRBV12-4 and TRBJ2-4, with 10 bases matching TRBD1. The DNA end is a closer match to TRBJ2-7, so the J assignment may be wrong. The CDR3 is 13 amino acids. The CDR3 DNA reads as TGTGCCAGCAGCCGGGACAGGGGTATCGAGCAGTACTTC. This sequence encodes CASSRDRGIEQYF.

With respect to this clonotype: One end of the junction fails to match germline, which may point to a read error. This rearrangement joins TRBV18 to TRBJ2-7; D may be TRBD1 or TRBD2 (5 bases each). Germline V gene lookup returns CDR1 KGHSH and CDR2 LQKENI. The CDR3 covers 13 residues. The CDR3 bases are TGTGCCAGCTCACCGGGGGAGCCCTACGGGCAGTACTTC. It encodes CASSPGEPYGQYF.

V usage is TRBV27 and J usage is TRBJ2-7, with no clear D. The V end lost 3 bases, the J end lost 3 bases, and 12 bases lay between the germline ends. From germline, CDR1 is MNHEY and CDR2 SMNVEV (reference sequence). The CDR3 length is 14 residues. Written as DNA, the CDR3 is TGTGCCAGCAGTTTTTTTGGGCCGAGCTACGAGCAGTACTTC. Its translation: CASSFFGPSYEQYF.

The chain carries TRBV13 and TRBJ2-1; D could derive from TRBD1 or TRBD2 (5 bases each). CDR3 length equals 14 residues. Trimming took 0 bases from V and 5 from J, leaving 8 bases between them. CDR1 and CDR2 from the germline V gene are PRHDT and FYEKMQ (reference sequence). Written as DNA, the CDR3 is TGTGCCAGCAGCTTAGGAGGGGACGACAATGAGCAGTTCTTC. Translation: CASSLGGDDNEQFF.

This clonotype was counted only a few times. The genes are TRBV12-3 or TRBV12-4 and TRBJ2-7, with TRBD1 matching over 11 bases. V was clipped by 8 bases and J by 3 bases; unmatched bases: 9. This CDR3 has 15 amino acids. In nucleotides, the CDR3 is TGTGCCAGCTCGCACCGGGACAGGGGGGACTACGAGCAGTACTTC. It encodes CASSHRDRGDYEQYF.

This clonotype was seen only a few times. V usage is TRBV12-3 or TRBV12-4 and J usage is TRBJ2-7; D may be TRBD2 (5 bases). The length of the CDR3 is 14 residues. V was trimmed by 5 bases and J by 0 bases, leaving 11 bases between them. The CDR3 is CASSRGFSSYEQYF. In nucleotides, the CDR3 is TGTGCCAGCAGTAGAGGGTTTAGCTCCTACGAGCAGTACTTC.

The chain links TRBV20-1 to TRBJ2-7; 12 bases align to TRBD2. V lost 2 bases, J lost 7 bases, and 9 bases stayed unmatched. The germline V gene encodes CDR1 DFQATT and CDR2 SNEGSKA (reference sequence). CDR3 length equals 15 residues. CDR3 in amino acids: CSARSPSGGAREQYF. CDR3 bases: TGCAGTGCTAGAAGCCCTAGCGGGGGGGCGAGGGAGCAGTACTTC.

This chain joins TRBV6-5 and TRBJ2-5, with no clear D. The CDR3 length is 15 residues. Germline V gene data show CDR1 as MNHEY and CDR2 as SVGAGI. Trimming shortened V by 0 bases and J by 5 bases, and 13 bases separated the two germline ends. The CDR3 coding sequence is TGTGCCAGCAGTTACTCTGGCAGCGTATGGGAGACCCAGTACTTC. The encoded protein is CASSYSGSVWETQYF.

The chain combines TRBV7-9 with TRBJ2-5; tentative D call: TRBD2 (5 bases). CDR1 and CDR2 from the germline V gene are SEHNR and FQNEAQ (reference sequence). Trimming removed 5 bases from V and 2 bases from J, with 12 bases in between. The CDR3 covers 14 residues. The CDR3 region is CASSRDGPQETQYF. The CDR3 region has the DNA TGTGCCAGCAGCCGGGATGGCCCACAAGAGACCCAGTACTTC.